The 8 T cell receptor beta chains below were found in one sample sequenced in a study of PD-1 blockade in classical Hodgkin lymphoma. Generated by immunoSEQ multiplex PCR, the TCRdb table keeps only in-frame clones and is missing some. The data contain 57,000 or so clones, about nine tenths of them seen just once; the ten biggest clones take up under 15%. Each and every patient relapsed after autologous stem cell transplantation, and patients got differing brentuximab vedotin exposure. Sequencing was performed on peripheral blood mononuclear cells (PBMCs), taken at baseline. The receptor source for this set is a human donor with classical Hodgkin lymphoma.

The V call is TRBV5-1, the J call TRBJ1-1, with D unresolved. V was trimmed by 3 bases and J by 3 bases, leaving 9 bases between them. The length of the CDR3 is 13 residues. Germline CDR1 reads SGHRS; CDR2 reads YFSETQ. The CDR3 coding sequence is TGCGCCAGCAGCTATGGCGTGGACACTGAAGCTTTCTTT. Amino acids: CASSYGVDTEAFF.

The rearrangement uses TRBV2 and TRBJ2-7; 11 bases map to TRBD1. Germline V gene lookup returns CDR1 SNHLY and CDR2 FYNNEI. This CDR3 is built from 13 residues. Trimming took 10 bases from V and 3 from J; bases not matched to a gene: 5. Here the CDR3 DNA reads TGTGCCACCCCTGGGACAGGGGGCTACGAGCAGTACTTC. Translation gives CATPGTGGYEQYF. Together with reference TRBV2 and TRBJ2-7, the CDR3 gives the full variable domain: EPEVTQTPSHQVTQMGQEVILRCVPISNHLYFYWYRQILGQKVEFLVSFYNNEISEKSEIFDDQFSVERPDGSNFTLKIRSTKLEDSAMYFCATPGTGGYEQYFGPGTRLTVT.

The J gene is TRBJ1-6, the V gene TRBV5-6; possible D gene TRBD1, 6 bases. The V end was cut by 1 base, the J end by 2 bases, with 13 bases between. Germline-derived CDR1 and CDR2 are SGHDT and YYEEEE. The CDR3 covers 17 residues. CDR3: CASSLHPGGTYNSPLHF. In DNA, the CDR3 is TGTGCCAGCAGCTTGCACCCGGGGGGCACCTATAATTCACCCCTCCACTTT.

The chain couples TRBV6-6 to TRBJ2-3, with 8 bases that match TRBD1. CDR1 and CDR2 (germline): MNHNY, SVGAGI (reference sequence). Trimming cost V 5 bases and J 1 base; bases outside gene matches: 5. The CDR3 is 15 residues long. The CDR3: CASSPQGQGTDTQYF. As DNA, the CDR3 is TGTGCCAGCAGTCCCCAGGGACAGGGCACAGATACGCAGTATTTT.

The chain couples TRBV7-9 to TRBJ2-7, with 9 bases aligning to TRBD1. V shed 8 bases, J shed 5 bases, and the junction held 13 bases outside the gene matches. This CDR3 spans 15 amino acids. Germline V gene sequence: CDR1 SEHNR, CDR2 FQNEAQ (reference sequence). CDR3 region: CASGYRDRVSDEQYF. As DNA, the CDR3 is TGTGCCAGCGGATACCGGGACAGGGTCAGCGACGAGCAGTACTTC.

The rearrangement uses TRBV4-3 and TRBJ1-4; perhaps TRBD1 as D (5 bases). Germline-derived CDR1 and CDR2 are LGHNA and YSLEER. Trimming removed 1 base from V and 7 bases from J, with 10 bases in between. The CDR3 runs to 14 residues. CDR3 nucleotides: TGCGCCAGCAGCCAAGGGTCAGGGTTTGAAAAACTGTTTTTT. Translation gives CASSQGSGFEKLFF.

The chain has TRBV6-4 and TRBJ2-3, with TRBD2 identical over 8 bases. Looked up from germline, CDR1 is MRHNA and CDR2 is SNTAGT. J was trimmed by 1 base and V by 6 bases; bases with no gene match: 6. CDR3 length equals 15 residues. This CDR3 is CASSEGAGGTDTQYF. Here the CDR3 DNA reads TGTGCCAGCAGCGAAGGAGCGGGGGGCACAGATACGCAGTATTTT.

The chain carries TRBV11-3 and TRBJ2-5; D not certain. Germline loops: CDR1 SGHNT, CDR2 YENEEA. V was cut by 1 base and J by 5 bases, with 2 bases left in between. The CDR3 sequence is 11 residues long. In DNA, the CDR3 is TGTGCCAGCAGCTTAGGCGAGACCCAGTACTTC. Encoded protein: CASSLGETQYF. The full variable domain, completed using reference TRBV11-3 and TRBJ2-5, is EAGVVQSPRYKIIEKKQPVAFWCNPISGHNTLYWYLQNLGQGPELLIRYENEEAVDDSQLPKDRFSAERLKGVDSTLKIQPAELGDSAVYLCASSLGETQYFGPGTRLLVL.